The sequence of this T cell receptor beta chain was determined in a study of blood T cell repertoires in COVID-19. V was shortened by 2 bases and J by 0 bases, with 11 bases between the two germline ends. In germline, CDR1 is SEHNR, CDR2 FQNEAQ (reference sequence). This CDR3 spans 16 amino acids. TCRdb's table, derived via immunoSEQ multiplex PCR, lists solely in-frame clones and lacks some. The data hold 220,000 or so clones, with more than 75% observed a single time. The rearrangement uses TRBV7-9 and TRBJ2-1; unclear D gene. Sequenced material: PBMCs or T cells enriched from blood (not recorded which). This sequence was found in a woman in her fifties or sixties who had recovered from COVID-19. CDR3 nucleotide sequence: TGTGCCAGCAGCTTAACAGACGGAAGCTCCTACAATGAGCAGTTCTTC. Protein: CASSLTDGSSYNEQFF.